This entry lists 10 T cell receptor beta chains sequenced from one sample in a study of T cell changes during pregnancy in multiple sclerosis. Here immunoSEQ multiplex PCR was the method, and the copy in TCRdb shows in-frame clones only, minus some. The sample includes roughly 100,000 clones, about 91% seen only once; the top ten take about 0.89%. This specimen was peripheral blood, taken after pregnancy. All receptors derive from a female donor with multiple sclerosis, enrolled in a pregnancy study.

The rearrangement links TRBV27 to TRBJ1-5, with D hard to call. Trimming shortened V by 2 bases and J by 0 bases, and 8 bases separated the two germline ends. The CDR3 totals 15 residues. Germline V gene data show CDR1 as MNHEY and CDR2 as SMNVEV (reference sequence). CDR3 coding DNA: TGTGCCAGCAGTTTAGAGGGCAATAGCAATCAGCCCCAGCATTTT. This gives the protein CASSLEGNSNQPQHF.

This CDR3 reads CASSLLQGWSSYEQYF. CDR3 nucleotides: TGTGCCAGCAGCTTGCTCCAGGGCTGGAGCTCCTACGAGCAGTACTTC. The V call is TRBV5-5, the J call TRBJ2-7, with a weak D call TRBD1 (5 bases). The ends were cut back, 1 base at V and 0 bases at J, with 14 bases in the middle. The CDR3 has 16 amino acids. CDR1 SGHKS and CDR2 YYEKEE come from the germline V gene (reference sequence).

This clone has a single count. The rearrangement links TRBV4-1 to TRBJ2-5; maybe TRBD1 (6 bases). Trimming removed 0 bases from V and 7 bases from J, with 9 bases in between. There are 13 residues in the CDR3. Per the germline V gene, CDR1 is MGHRA and CDR2 is YSYEKL. The CDR3 bases are TGCGCCAGCAGCCAAGATATACAGGGGACCCAGTACTTC. Its protein product is CASSQDIQGTQYF.

The chain links TRBV6-5 to TRBJ1-1, with D unresolved. This CDR3 comprises 16 residues. The V end lost 2 bases, the J end lost 5 bases, and 18 bases lay between the germline ends. CDR1 and CDR2 from the germline V gene are MNHEY and SVGAGI. As DNA, the CDR3 is TGTGCCAGCAGTTACCTTCGTTCTACCCGAGGGACTGAAGCTTTCTTT. Residues: CASSYLRSTRGTEAFF.

This chain connects TRBV4-2 to TRBJ1-5, with 8 bases aligning to TRBD1. V lost 2 bases, J lost 1 base, and 7 bases stayed unmatched. This CDR3 contains 17 residues. Germline CDR1 and CDR2: LGHNA and YNFKEQ. The DNA of the CDR3 is TGTGCCAGCAGCCAATTCGGACAGGGAAGGAGCAATCAGCCCCAGCATTTT. Its protein product is CASSQFGQGRSNQPQHF.

The gene calls are TRBV4-3 and TRBJ2-3, with 11 bases matching TRBD2. From germline, CDR1 is LGHNA and CDR2 YSLEER. V shed 1 base, J shed 3 bases, and the junction held 6 bases outside the gene matches. The CDR3 totals 17 residues. The CDR3: CASSQVIAGGKTDTQYF. CDR3 coding DNA: TGCGCCAGCAGCCAAGTGATAGCGGGGGGGAAAACAGATACGCAGTATTTT.

This rearrangement joins TRBV28 to TRBJ1-2, with D possibly being TRBD1 (5 bases). Trimming stripped 3 bases from V and 3 bases from J, with 14 bases between. CDR3 length equals 15 residues. CDR1 is MDHEN and CDR2 is SYDVKM in the germline V gene. The CDR3 sequence: CASSFQIQVYYGYTF. The CDR3 DNA sequence: TGTGCCAGCAGTTTCCAAATACAGGTTTACTATGGCTACACCTTC.

In its sample, this clone was seen once. The chain recombines TRBV6-1 with TRBJ2-7; 12 bases fit TRBD2. The CDR3 extends over 15 amino acids. The germline gives CDR1 MNHNS, CDR2 SASEGT. V was clipped by 6 bases and J by 3 bases; unmatched bases: 6. The chain's CDR3 is CASSVTSGSVYEQYF. The CDR3 nucleotides read TGTGCCAGCAGCGTGACTAGCGGGAGTGTCTACGAGCAGTACTTC.

The CDR3 sequence is CASSLAQGTYNEQFF. CDR3 bases: TGTGCCAGCAGCTTAGCACAGGGTACCTACAATGAGCAGTTCTTC. The chain joins TRBV7-6 to TRBJ2-1; D may be TRBD1 (6 bases). The V and J ends lost 0 bases and 2 bases respectively, with 8 bases between them. The CDR3 totals 15 residues. Looked up from germline, CDR1 is SGHVS and CDR2 is FNYEAQ. Full variable domain (remainder filled in from reference TRBV7-6 and TRBJ2-1): GAGVSQSPRYKVTKRGQDVALRCDPISGHVSLYWYRQALGQGPEFLTYFNYEAQQDKSGLPNDRFSAERPEGSISTLTIQRTEQRDSAMYRCASSLAQGTYNEQFFGPGTRLTVL.

CDR3 nucleotide sequence: TGTGCCAGCCTCAAGGGAGGGATGACTGAAGCTTTCTTT. Translating it yields CASLKGGMTEAFF. This sequence joins TRBV5-5 and TRBJ1-1; D remains unclear. V lost 7 bases to trimming and J lost 5 bases, with 15 bases between them. CDR3 length: 13 residues. Germline values: CDR1 SGHKS, CDR2 YYEKEE (reference sequence).